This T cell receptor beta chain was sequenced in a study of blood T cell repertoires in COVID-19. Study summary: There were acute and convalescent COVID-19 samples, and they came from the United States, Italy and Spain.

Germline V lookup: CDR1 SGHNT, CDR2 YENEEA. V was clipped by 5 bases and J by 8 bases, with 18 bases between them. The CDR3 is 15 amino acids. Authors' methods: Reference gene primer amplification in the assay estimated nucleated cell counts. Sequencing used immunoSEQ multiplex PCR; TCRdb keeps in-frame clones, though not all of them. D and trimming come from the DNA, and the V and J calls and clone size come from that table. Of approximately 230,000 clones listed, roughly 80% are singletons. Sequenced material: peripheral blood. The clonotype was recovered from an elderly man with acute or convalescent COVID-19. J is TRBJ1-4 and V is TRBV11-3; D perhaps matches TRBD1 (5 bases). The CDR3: CASSARLRSGEKLFF. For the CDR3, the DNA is TGTGCCAGCAGCGCCCGACTGCGCTCAGGGGAAAAACTGTTTTTT.